This TCR beta chain was captured by sequencing in a study of blood T cell repertoires in COVID-19 (dated by TCRdb to 2020 to 2021). General notes on the study: Samples from collaborators originated in the United States, Italy and Spain and spanned both the acute and convalescent phases of COVID-19. The samples were drawn from the first 160 participants of the ongoing ImmuneRACE study and from 1,254 subjects provided by 6 global collaborators. The material from the prospective study consisted of cDNA or gDNA derived from T cells, B-cell-depleted T cells, or PBMCs. Deeply sampled blood TCRbeta repertoires from subjects exposed to, actively infected with, or recovered from COVID-19 were included in the dataset. The sample metadata nearly always contained a de-identified subject ID, COVID-19 status, age in years and sex. HLA class I and class II types, where available, came from metadata supplied by the sample provider rather than from assay-based typing. A freely available public database, intended as a resource for researchers studying the immune response to SARS-CoV-2, is where the repertoires were released.

Each collaborating institution followed its own protocols to collect whole blood in K2EDTA tubes. For TCRbeta analysis, collaborators shipped samples as frozen whole blood, isolated PBMCs, or DNA extracted from either of those sample types. TCRbeta CDR3 regions were amplified from genomic DNA by means of the immunoSEQ Assay, a bias-controlled multiplex PCR. For the original study's pipeline: The number of nucleated cells in each sample was estimated from the amplification of reference gene primers within the assay. Sequence reads were collapsed and filtered to measure the absolute abundance of every unique TCRbeta CDR3 rearrangement. For each sample, productive Simpson clonality was calculated as the square root of Simpson's diversity index over productive rearrangements. In its TCRdb copy, this immuneACCESS table keeps in-frame sequences only and misses some clones. Where compared with another copy, unresolved V genes explain less than half of these, and the others have no known cause. The V and J calls and clone size are taken from that table; D and trimming were inferred from the DNA. Recorded for this sample are 75,000 to 90,000 clones; less than 90% of them occurred a single time. Approximately 10% of the sample is taken by the ten largest.

Findings and caveats that apply to the study as a whole: How much clinical and demographic metadata was included differed by source and by participant, and the metadata was provided uncurated.

V ends up 2 bases short and J 2 bases short, with an unmatched junction base count of 1. Sequences SGDLS (CDR1) and YYNGEE (CDR2) are obtained from the germline V gene. The CDR3 has 15 amino acids, counting the end cysteine and phenylalanine. Only the CDR3 portion is preserved as DNA: 45 bases, with reading frame beginning at the first base. This clone has only a few counts. The specificity of this receptor is unknown. No much larger clone exists at a distance of one base, and base qualities are not known. Recombination linked TRBV9 to TRBJ1-6; TRBD1 agrees with 7 junctional bases. The sequence came from a human donor in a cohort sampled during active COVID-19. Specimen: peripheral blood. The CDR3 region has the sequence CASSVGQAYNSPLHF. The nucleotides are TGTGCCAGCAGCGTCGGACAGGCCTATAATTCACCCCTCCACTTT.